The clone carrying this TCR beta chain occurred a few times. The antigen remains unidentified. Generation of TCR beta libraries employed quantitative 5'-RACE incorporating molecular barcodes. TCRdb used MiXCR to reprocess the 5' RACE reads, holding one entry per CDR3 protein. The data show around 770,000 distinct CDR3 sequences, with around 19% seen just once and around 19% held by the top ten. The CDR3 length is 17 residues. Germline CDR1 MNHEY, CDR2 SMNVEV (reference sequence). J was trimmed by 0 bases and V by 5 bases; bases with no gene match: 11. This entry is derived from a study of CD8 T cells in ankylosing spondylitis. Overall study findings and caveats: Blood of patients with ankylosing spondylitis appeared to be characterized by a TCR beta motif of fewer than 10 highly homologous variants. Within matched ankylosing spondylitis synovial fluid, disease-linked clones were reportedly significantly enriched. As for the disease-linked clones, they showed a CD8+ phenotype and occurred at relatively low frequencies in peripheral blood. In synovial fluid and blood from reactive arthritis, some motif variants were previously reported.

The TCR comes from a male donor with ankylosing spondylitis. The chain links TRBV27 to TRBJ2-7, with TRBD2 matching 9 bases. The sample taken for sequencing was blood, either unsorted or a sorted T cell fraction (not recorded which). The DNA of the CDR3 is TGTGCCAGCAGTGTGGCTAGCGGGATAGGTACCTCCTACGAGCAGTACTTC. This sequence encodes CASSVASGIGTSYEQYF.